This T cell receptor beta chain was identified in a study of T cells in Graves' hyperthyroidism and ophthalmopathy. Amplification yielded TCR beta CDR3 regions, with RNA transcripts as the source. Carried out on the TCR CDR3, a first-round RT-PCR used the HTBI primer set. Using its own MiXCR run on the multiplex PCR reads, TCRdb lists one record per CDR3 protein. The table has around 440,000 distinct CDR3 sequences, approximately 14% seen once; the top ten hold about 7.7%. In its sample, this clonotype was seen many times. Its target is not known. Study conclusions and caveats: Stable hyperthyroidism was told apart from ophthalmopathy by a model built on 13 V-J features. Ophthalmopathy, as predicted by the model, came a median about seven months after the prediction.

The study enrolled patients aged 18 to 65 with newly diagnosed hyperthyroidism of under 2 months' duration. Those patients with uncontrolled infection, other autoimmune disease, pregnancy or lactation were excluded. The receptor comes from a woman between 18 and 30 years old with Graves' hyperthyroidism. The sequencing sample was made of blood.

CDR3 protein: CASSGEGAPANYGYTF. The CDR3 bases are TGTGCCAGCAGTGGTGAGGGGGCGCCGGCTAACTATGGCTACACCTTC. The gene calls are TRBV2 and TRBJ1-2; 7 bases fit TRBD1. Germline V CDR1 and CDR2: SNHLY, FYNNEI. CDR3 length equals 16 residues. The V gene end was trimmed by 4 bases and the J gene end by 0 bases; junction bases not matched to a gene: 8.